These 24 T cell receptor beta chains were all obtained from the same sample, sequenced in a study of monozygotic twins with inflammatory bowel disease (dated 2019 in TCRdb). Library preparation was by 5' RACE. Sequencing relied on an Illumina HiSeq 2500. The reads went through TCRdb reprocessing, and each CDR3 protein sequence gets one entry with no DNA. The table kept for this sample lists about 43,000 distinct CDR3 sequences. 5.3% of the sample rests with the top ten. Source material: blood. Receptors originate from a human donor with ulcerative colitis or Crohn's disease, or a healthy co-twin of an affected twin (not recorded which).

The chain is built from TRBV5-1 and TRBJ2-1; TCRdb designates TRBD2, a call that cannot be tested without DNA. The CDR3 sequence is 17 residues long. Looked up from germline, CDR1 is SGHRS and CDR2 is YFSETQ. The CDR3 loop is CASSLDRGGDSMGEQFF.

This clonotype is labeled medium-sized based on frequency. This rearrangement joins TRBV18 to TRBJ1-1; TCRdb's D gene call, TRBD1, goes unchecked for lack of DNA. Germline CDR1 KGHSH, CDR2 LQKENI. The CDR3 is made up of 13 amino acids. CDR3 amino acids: CASSPQTGTEAFF.

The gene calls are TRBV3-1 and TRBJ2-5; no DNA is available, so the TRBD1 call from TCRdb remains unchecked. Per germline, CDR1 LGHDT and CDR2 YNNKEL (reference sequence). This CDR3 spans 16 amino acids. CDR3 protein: CASSRQGAVLQETQYF.

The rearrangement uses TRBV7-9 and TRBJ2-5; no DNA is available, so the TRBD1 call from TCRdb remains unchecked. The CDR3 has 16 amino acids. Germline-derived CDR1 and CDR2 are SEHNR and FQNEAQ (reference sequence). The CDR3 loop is CASGNDRGPRVETQYF.

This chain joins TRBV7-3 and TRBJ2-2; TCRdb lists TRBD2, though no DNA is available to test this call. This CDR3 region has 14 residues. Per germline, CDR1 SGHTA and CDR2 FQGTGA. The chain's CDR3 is CASSLLAGIGELFF.

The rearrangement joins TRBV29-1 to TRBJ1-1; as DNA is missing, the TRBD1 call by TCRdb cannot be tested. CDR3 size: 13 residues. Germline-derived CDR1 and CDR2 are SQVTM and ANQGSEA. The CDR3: CSENRASNTEAFF.

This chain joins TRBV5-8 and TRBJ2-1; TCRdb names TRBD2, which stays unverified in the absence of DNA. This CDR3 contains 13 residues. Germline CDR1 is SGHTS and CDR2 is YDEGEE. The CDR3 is CASSRLDNNEQFF.

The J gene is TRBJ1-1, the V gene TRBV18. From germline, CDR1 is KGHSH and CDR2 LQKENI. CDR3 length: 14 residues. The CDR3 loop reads CASSPPGEGTEAFF.

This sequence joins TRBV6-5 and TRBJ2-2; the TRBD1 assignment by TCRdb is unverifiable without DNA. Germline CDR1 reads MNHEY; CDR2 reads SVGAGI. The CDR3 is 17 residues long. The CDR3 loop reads CASILSGGTSVTGELFF.

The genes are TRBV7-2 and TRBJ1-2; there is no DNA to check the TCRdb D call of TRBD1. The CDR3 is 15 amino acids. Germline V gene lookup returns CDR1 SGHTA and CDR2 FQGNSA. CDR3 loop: CASSLDSRGDYGYTF.

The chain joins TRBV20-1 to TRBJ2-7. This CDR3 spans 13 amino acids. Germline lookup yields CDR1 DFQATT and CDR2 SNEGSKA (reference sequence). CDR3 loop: CSASDGKSYEQYF.

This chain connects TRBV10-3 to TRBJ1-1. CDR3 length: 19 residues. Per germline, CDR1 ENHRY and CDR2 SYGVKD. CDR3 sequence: CAISETDGIKGSLNTEAFF.

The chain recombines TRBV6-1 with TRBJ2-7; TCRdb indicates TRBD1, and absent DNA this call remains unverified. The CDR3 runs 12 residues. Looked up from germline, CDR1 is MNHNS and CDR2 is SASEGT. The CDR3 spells CASREGAGEQYF.

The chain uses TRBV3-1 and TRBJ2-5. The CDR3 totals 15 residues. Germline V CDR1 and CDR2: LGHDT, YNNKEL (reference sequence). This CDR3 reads CASSQDSGYRETQYF.

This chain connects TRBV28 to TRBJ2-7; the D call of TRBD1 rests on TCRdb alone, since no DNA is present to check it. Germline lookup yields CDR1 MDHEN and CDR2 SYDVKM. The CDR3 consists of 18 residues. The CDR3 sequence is CASSFFTPARQGGNEQYF.

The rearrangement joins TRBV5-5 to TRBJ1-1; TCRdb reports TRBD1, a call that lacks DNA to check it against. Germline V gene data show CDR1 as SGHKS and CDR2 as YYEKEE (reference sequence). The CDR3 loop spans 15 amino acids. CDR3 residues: CASSWLGGGYTEAFF.

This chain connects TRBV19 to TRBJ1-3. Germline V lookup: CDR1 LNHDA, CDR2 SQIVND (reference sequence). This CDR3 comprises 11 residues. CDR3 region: CASSAGNTIYF.

Here the CDR3 reads CASSLSPRGSGAYNEQFF. The chain recombines TRBV7-3 with TRBJ2-1; TCRdb's assignment of TRBD2 cannot be checked, as there is no DNA. The CDR3 runs to 18 residues. Looked up from germline, CDR1 is SGHTA and CDR2 is FQGTGA.

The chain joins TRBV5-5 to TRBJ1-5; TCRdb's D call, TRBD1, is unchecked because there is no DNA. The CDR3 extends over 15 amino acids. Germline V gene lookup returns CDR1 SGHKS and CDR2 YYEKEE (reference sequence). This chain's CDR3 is CASSLEGQANQPQHF. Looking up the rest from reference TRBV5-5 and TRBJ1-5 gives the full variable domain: DAGVTQSPTHLIKTRGQQVTLRCSPISGHKSVSWYQQVLGQGPQFIFQYYEKEERGRGNFPDRFSARQFPNYSSELNVNALLLGDSALYLCASSLEGQANQPQHFGDGTRLSIL.

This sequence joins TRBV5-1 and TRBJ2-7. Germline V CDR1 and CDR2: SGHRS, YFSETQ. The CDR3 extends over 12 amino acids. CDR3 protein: CASSLVPYEQYF.

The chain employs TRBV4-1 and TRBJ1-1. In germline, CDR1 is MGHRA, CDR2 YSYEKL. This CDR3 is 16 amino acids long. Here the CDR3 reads CASSQVFVSPNTEAFF.

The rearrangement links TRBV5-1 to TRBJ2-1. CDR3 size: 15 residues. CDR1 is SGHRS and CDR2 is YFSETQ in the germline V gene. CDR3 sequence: CASSFAWGSYNEQFF. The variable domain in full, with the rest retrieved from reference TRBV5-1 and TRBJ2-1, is KAGVTQTPRYLIKTRGQQVTLSCSPISGHRSVSWYQQTPGQGLQFLFEYFSETQRNKGNFPGRFSGRQFSNSRSEMNVSTLELGDSALYLCASSFAWGSYNEQFFGPGTRLTVL.

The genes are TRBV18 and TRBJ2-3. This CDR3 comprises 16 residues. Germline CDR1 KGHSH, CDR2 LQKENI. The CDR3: CASSPAGRGDTDTQYF.

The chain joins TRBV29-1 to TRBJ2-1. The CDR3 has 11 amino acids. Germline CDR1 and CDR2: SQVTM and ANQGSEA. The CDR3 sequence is CSAGQRGEQFF.